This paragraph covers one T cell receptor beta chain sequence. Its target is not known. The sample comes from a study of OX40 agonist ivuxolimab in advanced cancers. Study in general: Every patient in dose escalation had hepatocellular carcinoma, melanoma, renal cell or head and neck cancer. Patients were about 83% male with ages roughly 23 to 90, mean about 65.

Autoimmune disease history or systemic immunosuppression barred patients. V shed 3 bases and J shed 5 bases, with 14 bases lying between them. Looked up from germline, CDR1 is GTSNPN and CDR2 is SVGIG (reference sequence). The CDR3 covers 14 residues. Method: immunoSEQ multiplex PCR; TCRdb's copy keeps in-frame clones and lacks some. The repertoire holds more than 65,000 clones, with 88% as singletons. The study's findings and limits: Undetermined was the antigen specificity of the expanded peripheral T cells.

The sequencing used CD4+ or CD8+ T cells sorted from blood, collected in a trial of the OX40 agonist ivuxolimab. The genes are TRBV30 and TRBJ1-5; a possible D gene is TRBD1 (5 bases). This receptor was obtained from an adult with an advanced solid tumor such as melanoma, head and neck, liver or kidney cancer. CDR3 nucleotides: TGTGCCTGGAGCGTGGGACTGTCGGATCAGCCCCAGCATTTT. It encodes CAWSVGLSDQPQHF.